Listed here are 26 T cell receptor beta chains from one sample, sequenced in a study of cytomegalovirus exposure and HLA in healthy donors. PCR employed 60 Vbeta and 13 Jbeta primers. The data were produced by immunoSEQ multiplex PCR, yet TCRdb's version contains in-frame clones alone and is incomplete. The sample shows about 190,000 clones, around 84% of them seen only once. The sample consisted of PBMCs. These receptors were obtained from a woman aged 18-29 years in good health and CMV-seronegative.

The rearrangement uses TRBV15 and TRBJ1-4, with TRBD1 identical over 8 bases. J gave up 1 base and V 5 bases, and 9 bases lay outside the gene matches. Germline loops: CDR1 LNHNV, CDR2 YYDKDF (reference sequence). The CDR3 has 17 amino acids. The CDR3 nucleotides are TGTGCCACCAGCCCTCGGACAGGGTCGGAAACTAATGAAAAACTGTTTTTT. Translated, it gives CATSPRTGSETNEKLFF.

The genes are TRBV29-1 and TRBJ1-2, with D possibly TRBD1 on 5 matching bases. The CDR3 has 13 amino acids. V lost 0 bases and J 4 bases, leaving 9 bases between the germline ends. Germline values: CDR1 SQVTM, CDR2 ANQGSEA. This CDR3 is CSVEDQDSYGYTF. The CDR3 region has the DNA TGCAGCGTTGAAGATCAAGACAGCTATGGCTACACCTTC.

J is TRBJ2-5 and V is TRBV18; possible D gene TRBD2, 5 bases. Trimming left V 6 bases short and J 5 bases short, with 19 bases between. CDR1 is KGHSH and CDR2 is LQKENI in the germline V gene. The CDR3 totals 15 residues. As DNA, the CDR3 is TGTGCCAGCTCCTCGCGGACTGCCTGGATGGAGACCCAGTACTTC. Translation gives CASSSRTAWMETQYF.

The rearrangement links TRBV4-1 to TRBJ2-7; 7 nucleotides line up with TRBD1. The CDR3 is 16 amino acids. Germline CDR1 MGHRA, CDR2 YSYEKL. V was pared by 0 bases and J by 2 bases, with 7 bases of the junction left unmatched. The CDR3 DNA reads TGCGCCAGCAGCCAAGATAGGGAGACAGGGACCTACGAGCAGTACTTC. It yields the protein CASSQDRETGTYEQYF.

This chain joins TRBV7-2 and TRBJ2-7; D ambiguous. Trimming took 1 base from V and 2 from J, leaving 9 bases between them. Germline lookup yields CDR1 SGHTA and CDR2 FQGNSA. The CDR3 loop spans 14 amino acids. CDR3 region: CASSLESTPYEQYF. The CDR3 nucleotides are TGTGCCAGCAGCTTAGAAAGCACCCCCTACGAGCAGTACTTC. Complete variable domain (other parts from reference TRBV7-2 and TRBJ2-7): GAGVSQSPSNKVTEKGKDVELRCDPISGHTALYWYRQSLGQGLEFLIYFQGNSAPDKSGLPSDRFSAERTGGSVSTLTIQRTQQEDSAVYLCASSLESTPYEQYFGPGTRLTVT.

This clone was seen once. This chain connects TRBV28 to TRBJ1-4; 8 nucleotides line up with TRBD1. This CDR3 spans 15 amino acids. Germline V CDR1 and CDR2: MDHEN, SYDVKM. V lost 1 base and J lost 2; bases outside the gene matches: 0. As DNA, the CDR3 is TGTGCCAGCAGTTTATACAGGGGGACTAATGAAAAACTGTTTTTT. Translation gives CASSLYRGTNEKLFF.

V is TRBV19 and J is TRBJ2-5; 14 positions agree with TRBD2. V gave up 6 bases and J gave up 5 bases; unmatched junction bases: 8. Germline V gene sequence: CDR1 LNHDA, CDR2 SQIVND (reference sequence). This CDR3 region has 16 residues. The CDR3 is CASSIGTSGSGETQYF. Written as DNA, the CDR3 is TGTGCCAGTAGCATTGGGACTAGCGGGAGTGGGGAGACCCAGTACTTC.

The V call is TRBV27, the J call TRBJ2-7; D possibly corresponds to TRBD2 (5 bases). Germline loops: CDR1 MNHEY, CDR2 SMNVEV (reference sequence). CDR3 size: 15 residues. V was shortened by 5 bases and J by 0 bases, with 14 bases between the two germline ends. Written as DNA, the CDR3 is TGTGCCAGCAGTCCCTCACTAGAACCCTCCTACGAGCAGTACTTC. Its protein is CASSPSLEPSYEQYF.

Here the CDR3 DNA reads TGTGCCATCAGATCATTAGCGGGGGGGATGGAGACCCAGTACTTC. Amino acids: CAIRSLAGGMETQYF. The chain couples TRBV10-3 to TRBJ2-5, with 11 bases aligning to TRBD2. The germline V gene has CDR1 ENHRY and CDR2 SYGVKD. After removal of 6 bases from V and 5 bases from J, the junction contained 8 bases not matched to a gene. The CDR3 covers 15 residues.

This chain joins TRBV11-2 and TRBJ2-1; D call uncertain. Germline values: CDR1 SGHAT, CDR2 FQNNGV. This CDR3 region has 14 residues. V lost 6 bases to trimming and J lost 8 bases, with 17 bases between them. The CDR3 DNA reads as TGTGCCAGCAGTCGCGGAGTAAGCAATGATGAGCAGTTCTTC. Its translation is CASSRGVSNDEQFF.

The CDR3 DNA reads TGTGCCAGCAGTTTGGGACAGGACGGGGATCAGCCCCAGCATTTT. This translates into CASSLGQDGDQPQHF. The chain joins TRBV6-5 to TRBJ1-5; TRBD1 matches at 8 bases. This CDR3 comprises 15 residues. CDR1 MNHEY and CDR2 SVGAGI come from the germline V gene. Trimming took 4 bases from V and 5 from J; bases not matched to a gene: 7.

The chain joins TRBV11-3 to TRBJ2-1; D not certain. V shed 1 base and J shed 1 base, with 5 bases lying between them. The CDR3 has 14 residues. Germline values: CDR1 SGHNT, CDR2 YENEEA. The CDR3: CASSLGRSYNEQFF. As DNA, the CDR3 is TGTGCCAGCAGCTTAGGGAGATCCTACAATGAGCAGTTCTTC.

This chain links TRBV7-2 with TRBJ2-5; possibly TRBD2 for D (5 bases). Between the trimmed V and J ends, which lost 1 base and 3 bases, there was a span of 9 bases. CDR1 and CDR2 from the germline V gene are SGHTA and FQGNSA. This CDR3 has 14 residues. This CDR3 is CASSLDGMEETQYF. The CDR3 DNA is TGTGCCAGCAGCTTAGACGGGATGGAAGAGACCCAGTACTTC.

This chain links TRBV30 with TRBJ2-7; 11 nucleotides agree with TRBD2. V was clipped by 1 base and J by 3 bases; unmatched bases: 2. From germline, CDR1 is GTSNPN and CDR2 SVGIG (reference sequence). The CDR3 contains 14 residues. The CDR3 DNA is TGTGCCTGGAGTGGAACTAGCGGGGGCTACGAGCAGTACTTC. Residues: CAWSGTSGGYEQYF.

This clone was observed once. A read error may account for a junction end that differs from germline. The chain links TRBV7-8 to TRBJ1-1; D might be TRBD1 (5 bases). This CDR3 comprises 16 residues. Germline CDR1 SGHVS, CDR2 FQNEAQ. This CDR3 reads CTSSLSGETDNTEAFF. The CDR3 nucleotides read TGTACCAGCAGCTTATCGGGGGAGACAGATAACACTGAAGCTTTCTTT.

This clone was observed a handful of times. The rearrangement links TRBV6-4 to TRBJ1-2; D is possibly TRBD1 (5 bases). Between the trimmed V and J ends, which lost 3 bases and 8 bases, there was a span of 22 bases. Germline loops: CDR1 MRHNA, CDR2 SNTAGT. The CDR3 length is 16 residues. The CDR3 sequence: CASSEGGTSTVFGYTF. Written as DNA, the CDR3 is TGTGCCAGCAGTGAGGGAGGGACGTCGACGGTTTTCGGCTACACCTTC.

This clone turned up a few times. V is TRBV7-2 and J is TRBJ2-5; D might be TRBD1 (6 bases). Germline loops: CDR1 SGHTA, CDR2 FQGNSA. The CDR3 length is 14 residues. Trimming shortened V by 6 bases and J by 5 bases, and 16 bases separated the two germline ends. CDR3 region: CASSRGGSLETQYF. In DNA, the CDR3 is TGTGCCAGCAGTAGAGGGGGTAGTTTGGAGACCCAGTACTTC.

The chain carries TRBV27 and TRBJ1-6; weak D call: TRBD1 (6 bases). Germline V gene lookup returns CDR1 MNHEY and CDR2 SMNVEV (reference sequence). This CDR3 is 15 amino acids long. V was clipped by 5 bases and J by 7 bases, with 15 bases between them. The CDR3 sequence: CASSPRTVSNSPLHF. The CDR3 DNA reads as TGTGCCAGCAGTCCCCGGACAGTCTCGAATTCACCCCTCCACTTT.

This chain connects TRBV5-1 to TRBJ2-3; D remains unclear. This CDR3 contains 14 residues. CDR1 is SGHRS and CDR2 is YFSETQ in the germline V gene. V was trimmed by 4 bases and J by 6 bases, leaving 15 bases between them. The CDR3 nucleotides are TGCGCCAGCAGCCTCCACCTAGATCCTGATACGCAGTATTTT. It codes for CASSLHLDPDTQYF.

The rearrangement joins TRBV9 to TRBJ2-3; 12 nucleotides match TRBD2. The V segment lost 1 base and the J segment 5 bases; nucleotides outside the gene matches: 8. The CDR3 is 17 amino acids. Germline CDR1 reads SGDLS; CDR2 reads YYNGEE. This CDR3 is CASSVSSLAGGKDTQYF. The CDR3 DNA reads TGTGCCAGCAGCGTATCCTCACTAGCGGGAGGAAAAGATACGCAGTATTTT.

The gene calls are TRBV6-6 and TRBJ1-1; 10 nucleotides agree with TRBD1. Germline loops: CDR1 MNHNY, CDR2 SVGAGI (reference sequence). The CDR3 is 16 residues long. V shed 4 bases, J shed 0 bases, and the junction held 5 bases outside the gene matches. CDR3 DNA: TGTGCCAGCAGTTGGGGACAGGGGAAGGTGAACACTGAAGCTTTCTTT. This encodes CASSWGQGKVNTEAFF.

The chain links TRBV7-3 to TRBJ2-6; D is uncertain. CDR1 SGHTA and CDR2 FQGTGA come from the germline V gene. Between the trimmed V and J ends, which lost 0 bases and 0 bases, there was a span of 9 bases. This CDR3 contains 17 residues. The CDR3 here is CASSLTLRSSGANVLTF. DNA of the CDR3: TGTGCCAGCAGCTTAACGTTACGGAGCTCTGGGGCCAACGTCCTGACTTTC.

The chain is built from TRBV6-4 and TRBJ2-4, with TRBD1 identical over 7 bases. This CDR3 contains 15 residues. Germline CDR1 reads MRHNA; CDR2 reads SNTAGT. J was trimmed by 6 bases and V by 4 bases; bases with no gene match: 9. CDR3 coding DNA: TGTGCCAGCAGTGTCTCGACAGGGCCCGGAAACATTCAGTACTTC. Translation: CASSVSTGPGNIQYF.

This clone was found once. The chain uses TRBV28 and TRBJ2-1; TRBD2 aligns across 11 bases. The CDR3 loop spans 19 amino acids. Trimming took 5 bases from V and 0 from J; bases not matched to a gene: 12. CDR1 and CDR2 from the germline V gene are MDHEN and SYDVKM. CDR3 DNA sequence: TGTGCCAGCAGTCCTCTCCTAGCGGGGGGTTTCAGCTCCTACAATGAGCAGTTCTTC. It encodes CASSPLLAGGFSSYNEQFF.

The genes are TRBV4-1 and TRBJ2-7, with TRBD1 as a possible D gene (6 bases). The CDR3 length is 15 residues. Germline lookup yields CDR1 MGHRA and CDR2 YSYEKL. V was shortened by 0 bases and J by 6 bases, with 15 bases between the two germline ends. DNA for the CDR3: TGCGCCAGCAGCCAAGATATTTGGGCAGGGGTCGAGCAGTACTTC. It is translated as CASSQDIWAGVEQYF.

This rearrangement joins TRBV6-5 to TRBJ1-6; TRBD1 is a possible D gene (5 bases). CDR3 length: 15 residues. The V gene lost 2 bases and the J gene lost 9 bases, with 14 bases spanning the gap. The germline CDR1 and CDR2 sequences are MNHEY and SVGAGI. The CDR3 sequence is CASSYDHDSGSPLHF. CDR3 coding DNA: TGTGCCAGCAGTTACGATCACGACAGTGGTTCACCCCTCCACTTT.